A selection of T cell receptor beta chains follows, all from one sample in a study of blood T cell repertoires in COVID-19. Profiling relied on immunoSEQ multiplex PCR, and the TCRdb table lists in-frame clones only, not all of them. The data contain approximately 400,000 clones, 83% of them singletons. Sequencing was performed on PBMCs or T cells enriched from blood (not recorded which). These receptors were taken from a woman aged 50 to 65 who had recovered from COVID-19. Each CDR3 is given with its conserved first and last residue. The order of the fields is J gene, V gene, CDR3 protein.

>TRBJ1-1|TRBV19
CASSIGAGEYTEAFF
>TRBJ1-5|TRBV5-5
CASSGTGGEQPQHF
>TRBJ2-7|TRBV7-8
CASSPQRGSGRSYEQYF
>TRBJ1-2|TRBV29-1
CSVERDRGRGYTF
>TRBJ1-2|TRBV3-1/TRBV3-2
CASSQAGPFWGYTF
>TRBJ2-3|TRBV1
CTSSQSSSGRADTQYF
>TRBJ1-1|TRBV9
CASSPEGGNTEAFF
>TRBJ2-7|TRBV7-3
CASSLGRDYEQYF
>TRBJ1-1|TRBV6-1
CASSEAQGTEAFF
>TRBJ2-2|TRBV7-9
CASSLAGVGQNTGELFF
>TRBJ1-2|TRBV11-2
CASSPRRGRLDGYTF
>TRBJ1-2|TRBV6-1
CASSDAWTGERWDYGYTF
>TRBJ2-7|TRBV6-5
CASRRPGQGAYEQYF
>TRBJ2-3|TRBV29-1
CSVTTWRDATDTQYF
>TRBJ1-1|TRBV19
CASSIGGGATEAFF
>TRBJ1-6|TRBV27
CASSFWLPGQYNSPLHF
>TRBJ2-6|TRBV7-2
CASSYRRFQYGANVLTF
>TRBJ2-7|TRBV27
CASSLNPTGNSYEQYF
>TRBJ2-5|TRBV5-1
CASSLLRGARGETQYF
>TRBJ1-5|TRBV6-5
CASSTQGNQPQHF
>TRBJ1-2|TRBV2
CASSPLGNYGYTF
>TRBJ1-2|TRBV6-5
CASSDRERYGYTF
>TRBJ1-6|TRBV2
CASSEVATGSPLHF
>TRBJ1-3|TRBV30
CAWTSTGGFSGNTIYF
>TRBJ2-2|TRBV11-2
CASSLEGTALAAGELFF
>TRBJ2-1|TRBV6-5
CASSYGGSSYNEQFF
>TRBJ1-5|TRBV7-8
CASSLGLRGRGSNQPQHF
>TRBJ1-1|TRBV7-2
CASSSYLGITNTEAFF
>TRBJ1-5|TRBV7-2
CASRENRGLDNQPQHF
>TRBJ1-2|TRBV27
CASSPARPRGDRGYTF
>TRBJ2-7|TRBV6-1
CASSQAGAGYEQYF
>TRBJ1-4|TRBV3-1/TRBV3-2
CASSQDYTGRSNEKLFF
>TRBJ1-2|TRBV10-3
CAISESKGAGYGYTF
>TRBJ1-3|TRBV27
CASSFVNPGGANGNTIYF
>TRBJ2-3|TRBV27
CASRLASTDTQYF
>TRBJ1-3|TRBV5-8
CASSIQVSGNTIYF
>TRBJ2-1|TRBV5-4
CASSPEGNEQFF
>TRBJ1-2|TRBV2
CASSTDRGSKGVYGYTF
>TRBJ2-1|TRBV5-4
CASSPGGAYNEQFF
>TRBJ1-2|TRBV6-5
CASTGGASLEGYTF
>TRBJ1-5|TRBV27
CASAGTGQNQPQHF
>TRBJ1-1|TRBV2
CASSAYGTEAFF
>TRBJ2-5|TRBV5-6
CASSSRLAGGPGEETQYF
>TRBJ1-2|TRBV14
CASSQRGSNYGYTF
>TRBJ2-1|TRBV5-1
CASRRTGSVGQFF
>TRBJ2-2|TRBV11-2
CASSLTSVTGELFF
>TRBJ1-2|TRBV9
CASSPRTGQAFDGYTF
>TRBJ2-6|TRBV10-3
CATMRTLGSGANVLTF
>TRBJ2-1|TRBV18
CASSPLSAGGPNEQFF
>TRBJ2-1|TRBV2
CASSLGSGGYNEQFF
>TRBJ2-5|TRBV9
CASSGTGEETQYF
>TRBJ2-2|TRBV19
CAGRGVAGELFF
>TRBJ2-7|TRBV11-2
CASTPDRGDEQYF
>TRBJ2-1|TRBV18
CASSRGNNEQFF
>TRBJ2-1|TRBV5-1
CASSPGTSGGPQFF
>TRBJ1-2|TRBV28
CASRPGQSFYGYTF
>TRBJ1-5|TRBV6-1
CASSEAGGPNQPQHF
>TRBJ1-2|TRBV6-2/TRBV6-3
CASSSPGAYGYTF
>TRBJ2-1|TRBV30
CAWSAPGGGAHEQFF